This is a list of T cell receptor beta chains from one sample in a study of cytomegalovirus exposure and HLA in healthy donors. TCRdb keeps only in-frame clones here, not all; method: immunoSEQ multiplex PCR. The data show some 220,000 clones, roughly four fifths seen once. The specimen sequenced was PBMCs. Receptors originate from a woman aged 40-49 years in good health and CMV-seronegative. Each CDR3 is given with its conserved first and last residue. A D gene is named only where the DNA matches it firmly. Not every row has a clone size; where given, it reads once, few, many or a size class.

clone_size: NA
d_call: NA
v_call: TRBV30
j_call: TRBJ1-1
cdr3_aa: CAWSVAGYGTEAFF
cdr3_nt: TGTGCCTGGAGTGTAGCGGGGTATGGCACTGAAGCTTTCTTT

clone_size: NA
d_call: NA
v_call: TRBV11-3
j_call: TRBJ1-1
cdr3_aa: CASSSPRGKNTEAFF
cdr3_nt: TGTGCCAGCAGCTCCCCAAGAGGGAAAAACACTGAAGCTTTCTTT

clone_size: once
d_call: NA
v_call: TRBV7-9
j_call: TRBJ2-5
cdr3_aa: CASSSGQYQETQYF
cdr3_nt: TGTGCCAGCAGCTCTGGACAGTACCAAGAGACCCAGTACTTC

clone_size: NA
d_call: TRBD2
v_call: TRBV12-5
j_call: TRBJ2-1
cdr3_aa: CASGLGLATNEQFF
cdr3_nt: TGTGCTAGTGGTTTGGGACTAGCGACCAATGAGCAGTTCTTC

clone_size: NA
d_call: TRBD2
v_call: TRBV9
j_call: TRBJ2-3
cdr3_aa: CASSVASGGPTDTQYF
cdr3_nt: TGTGCCAGCAGCGTAGCTAGCGGGGGACCCACAGATACGCAGTATTTT

clone_size: once
d_call: NA
v_call: TRBV4-1
j_call: TRBJ2-3
cdr3_aa: CASSPPDSADTQYF
cdr3_nt: TGCGCCAGCAGCCCACCGGACTCCGCCGATACGCAGTATTTT

clone_size: NA
d_call: NA
v_call: TRBV19
j_call: TRBJ1-5
cdr3_aa: CASSPQVRSNQPQHF
cdr3_nt: TGTGCCAGTAGCCCCCAGGTCCGGTCCAATCAGCCCCAGCATTTT

clone_size: NA
d_call: NA
v_call: TRBV5-1
j_call: TRBJ1-2
cdr3_aa: CASSLGLYGYTF
cdr3_nt: TGCGCCAGCAGCTTGGGACTGTATGGCTACACCTTC

clone_size: NA
d_call: TRBD1
v_call: TRBV19
j_call: TRBJ1-5
cdr3_aa: CASSISTGKYQPQHF
cdr3_nt: TGTGCCAGTAGTATCTCGACAGGGAAGTATCAGCCCCAGCATTTT

clone_size: NA
d_call: TRBD2
v_call: TRBV11-3
j_call: TRBJ2-1
cdr3_aa: CASSSGLAVHNEQFF
cdr3_nt: TGTGCCAGCAGTTCCGGACTAGCGGTCCACAATGAGCAGTTCTTC

clone_size: NA
d_call: NA
v_call: TRBV5-1
j_call: TRBJ1-1
cdr3_aa: CASSPGARETEAFF
cdr3_nt: TGCGCCAGCAGCCCCGGGGCGCGGGAAACTGAAGCTTTCTTT

clone_size: NA
d_call: TRBD1
v_call: TRBV15
j_call: TRBJ1-1
cdr3_aa: CATSRDRTGVAFF
cdr3_nt: TGTGCCACCAGCAGAGATAGAACAGGGGTAGCTTTCTTT

clone_size: NA
d_call: NA
v_call: TRBV9
j_call: TRBJ1-2
cdr3_aa: CASSVTEGDYGYTF
cdr3_nt: TGTGCCAGCAGCGTAACTGAGGGGGACTATGGCTACACCTTC

clone_size: NA
d_call: TRBD2
v_call: TRBV14
j_call: TRBJ2-3
cdr3_aa: CASSQVAGGPDTQYF
cdr3_nt: TGTGCCAGCAGCCAAGTCGCGGGGGGCCCAGATACGCAGTATTTT

clone_size: NA
d_call: TRBD1
v_call: TRBV18
j_call: TRBJ1-1
cdr3_aa: CASSPPLGQGADEAFF
cdr3_nt: TGTGCCAGCTCACCACCGTTGGGACAGGGGGCTGATGAAGCTTTCTTT

clone_size: NA
d_call: NA
v_call: TRBV19
j_call: TRBJ2-2
cdr3_aa: CASTFGGSDAGELFF
cdr3_nt: TGTGCCAGTACCTTCGGGGGATCAGACGCCGGGGAGCTGTTTTTT

clone_size: NA
d_call: NA
v_call: TRBV7-2
j_call: TRBJ2-7
cdr3_aa: CASSLVVNRAGSYYEQYF
cdr3_nt: TGTGCCAGCAGCTTAGTAGTTAATAGGGCAGGGTCATACTACGAGCAGTACTTC

clone_size: NA
d_call: TRBD2
v_call: TRBV7-3
j_call: TRBJ2-5
cdr3_aa: CASSPRSGGDETQYF
cdr3_nt: TGTGCCAGCAGCCCACGGAGCGGGGGCGATGAGACCCAGTACTTC

clone_size: NA
d_call: NA
v_call: TRBV4-3
j_call: TRBJ1-3
cdr3_aa: CASSQLLQVSGNTIYF
cdr3_nt: TGCGCCAGCAGCCAACTATTACAGGTCTCTGGAAACACCATATATTTT

clone_size: NA
d_call: NA
v_call: TRBV28
j_call: TRBJ1-3
cdr3_aa: CASSFRGGGGNTIYF
cdr3_nt: TGTGCCAGCAGCTTCCGGGGGGGAGGTGGAAACACCATATATTTT

clone_size: NA
d_call: NA
v_call: TRBV5-1
j_call: TRBJ1-5
cdr3_aa: CASSLGAASNQPQHF
cdr3_nt: TGCGCCAGCAGCTTGGGGGCAGCAAGCAATCAGCCCCAGCATTTT

clone_size: NA
d_call: NA
v_call: TRBV19
j_call: TRBJ2-5
cdr3_aa: CASSIQGGVGETQYF
cdr3_nt: TGTGCCAGTAGTATACAGGGGGGTGTCGGAGAGACCCAGTACTTC

clone_size: NA
d_call: TRBD2
v_call: TRBV9
j_call: TRBJ2-3
cdr3_aa: CASSVGGSVPSGRNTDTQYF
cdr3_nt: TGTGCCAGCAGCGTAGGTGGCTCTGTCCCAAGCGGGAGAAACACAGATACGCAGTATTTT

clone_size: once
d_call: NA
v_call: TRBV5-8
j_call: TRBJ2-1
cdr3_aa: CASSRAPGRGGYNEQFF
cdr3_nt: TGTGCCAGCAGCCGAGCGCCGGGGAGGGGGGGTTACAATGAGCAGTTCTTC

clone_size: NA
d_call: NA
v_call: TRBV29-1
j_call: TRBJ1-1
cdr3_aa: CSAVLQAAFF
cdr3_nt: TGCAGCGCCGTCCTTCAGGCAGCTTTCTTT

clone_size: NA
d_call: NA
v_call: TRBV2
j_call: TRBJ1-6
cdr3_aa: CASSEAIRSSYNSPLHF
cdr3_nt: TGTGCCAGCAGTGAAGCGATACGGAGCTCCTATAATTCACCCCTCCACTTT

clone_size: NA
d_call: NA
v_call: TRBV9
j_call: TRBJ1-1
cdr3_aa: CASSGQGNTEAFF
cdr3_nt: TGTGCCAGCAGCGGGCAGGGGAACACTGAAGCTTTCTTT

clone_size: NA
d_call: NA
v_call: TRBV2
j_call: TRBJ2-3
cdr3_aa: CASSEGGTDTQYF
cdr3_nt: TGTGCCAGCAGTGAAGGAGGCACAGATACGCAGTATTTT

clone_size: NA
d_call: NA
v_call: TRBV28
j_call: TRBJ1-1
cdr3_aa: CASSFFYEGRNTEAFF
cdr3_nt: TGTGCCAGCAGTTTCTTTTATGAGGGCAGAAACACTGAAGCTTTCTTT

clone_size: NA
d_call: TRBD2
v_call: TRBV30
j_call: TRBJ2-3
cdr3_aa: CAWSLTGLAGGLPQYF
cdr3_nt: TGTGCCTGGAGTCTTACGGGGCTAGCGGGGGGGCTGCCGCAGTATTTT

clone_size: NA
d_call: NA
v_call: TRBV7-2
j_call: TRBJ2-7
cdr3_aa: CASSLVVAGPYEQYF
cdr3_nt: TGTGCCAGCAGCTTAGTTGTTGCGGGCCCCTACGAGCAGTACTTC

clone_size: few
d_call: TRBD1
v_call: TRBV6-6
j_call: TRBJ1-1
cdr3_aa: CASSTPGTGTEAFF
cdr3_nt: TGTGCCAGCAGTACGCCCGGGACAGGCACTGAAGCTTTCTTT

clone_size: NA
d_call: NA
v_call: TRBV19
j_call: TRBJ1-1
cdr3_aa: CASKEGVYTEAFF
cdr3_nt: TGTGCCAGTAAGGAAGGGGTCTACACTGAAGCTTTCTTT

clone_size: NA
d_call: TRBD1
v_call: TRBV15
j_call: TRBJ1-2
cdr3_aa: CATRPVGQGEGNGYTF
cdr3_nt: TGTGCCACCAGACCTGTAGGACAGGGAGAAGGGAATGGCTACACCTTC

clone_size: NA
d_call: TRBD1
v_call: TRBV30
j_call: TRBJ1-2
cdr3_aa: CAWSHRGLGYTF
cdr3_nt: TGTGCCTGGAGCCACAGGGGGTTAGGCTACACCTTC